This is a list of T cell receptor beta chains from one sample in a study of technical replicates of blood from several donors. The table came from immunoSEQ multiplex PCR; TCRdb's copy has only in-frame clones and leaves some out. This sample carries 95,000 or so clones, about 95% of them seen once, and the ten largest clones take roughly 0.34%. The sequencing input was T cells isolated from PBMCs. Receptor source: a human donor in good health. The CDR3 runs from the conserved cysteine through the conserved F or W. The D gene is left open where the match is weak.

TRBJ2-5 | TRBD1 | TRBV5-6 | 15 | TGTGCCAGCAGCTTGAATCAAGGGGGCCTGGAGACCCAGTACTTC | CASSLNQGGLETQYF
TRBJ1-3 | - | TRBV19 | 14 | TGTGCCAGTACTTTGGACAGCTCTGGAAACACCATATATTTT | CASTLDSSGNTIYF
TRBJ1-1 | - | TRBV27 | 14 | TGTGCCAGCAGTTTACAGGGAGGGAACACTGAAGCTTTCTTT | CASSLQGGNTEAFF
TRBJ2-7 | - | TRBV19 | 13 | TGTGCCAGTAGTAACGGTCTAGTCTACGAGCAGTACTTC | CASSNGLVYEQYF
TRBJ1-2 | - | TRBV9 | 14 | TGTGCCAGCAGTCCGGCAGGAGGGACTTATGGCTACACCTTC | CASSPAGGTYGYTF
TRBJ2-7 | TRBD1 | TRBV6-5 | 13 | TGTGCCAGCAGCCCGGGACAGATCGACGAGCAGTACTTC | CASSPGQIDEQYF
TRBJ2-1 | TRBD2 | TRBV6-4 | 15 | TGTGCCAGCAGTCCCGAGGGCGGGAGAGTGGGTGAGCAGTTCTTC | CASSPEGGRVGEQFF
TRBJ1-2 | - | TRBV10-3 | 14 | TGTGCCATCAGTGCAGGTCAACTTAACTATGGCTACACCTTC | CAISAGQLNYGYTF
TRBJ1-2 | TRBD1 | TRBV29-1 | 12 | TGCAGCGTGGGACAGGGGGCGGAGGGCTACACCTTC | CSVGQGAEGYTF
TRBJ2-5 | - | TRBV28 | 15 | TGTGCCAGCAGTTCAAACAGGGTGTCGCGAGAGACCCAGTACTTC | CASSSNRVSRETQYF
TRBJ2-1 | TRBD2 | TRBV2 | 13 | TGTGCCAGCATTCCCAGCGGGAGAAATGAGCAGTTCTTC | CASIPSGRNEQFF
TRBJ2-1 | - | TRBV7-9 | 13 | TGTGCCAGCAGCTCCCCAGGGGTTCCTGAGCAGTTCTTC | CASSSPGVPEQFF
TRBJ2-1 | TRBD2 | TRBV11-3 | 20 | TGTGCCAGCAGCTTAGCCCAGATCGGGACTAGCGGGAGGGCCTTCAATGAGCAGTTCTTC | CASSLAQIGTSGRAFNEQFF
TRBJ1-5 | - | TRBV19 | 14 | TGTGCCAGTAGTATCACCGGGAATAATCAGCCCCAGCATTTT | CASSITGNNQPQHF
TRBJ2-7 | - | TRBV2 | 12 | TGTGCCATCGAATTGAGCTCCTACGAGCAGTACTTC | CAIELSSYEQYF
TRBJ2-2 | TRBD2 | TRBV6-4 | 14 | TGTGCCAGCAGTGCGAATAGCGGGACCGGGGAGCTGTTTTTT | CASSANSGTGELFF
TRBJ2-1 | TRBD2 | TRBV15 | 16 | TGTGCCACCAGCAGTGATAGCGGGAGGTCCTACAATGAGCAGTTCTTC | CATSSDSGRSYNEQFF
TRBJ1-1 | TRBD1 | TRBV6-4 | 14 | TGTGCCAGCAGACAAGACAGGGGGCCCACTGAAGCTTTCTTT | CASRQDRGPTEAFF
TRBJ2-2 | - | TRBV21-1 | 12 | TGTGCCAGCGGAACGGGTGCCGGGGAGCTGTTTTTT | CASGTGAGELFF
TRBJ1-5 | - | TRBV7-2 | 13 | TGTGCCAGCAGCTCGGACAACAATCAGCCCCAGCATTTT | CASSSDNNQPQHF
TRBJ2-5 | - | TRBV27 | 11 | TGTGCCAGCAGAAGAGAGGAGACCCAGTACTTC | CASRREETQYF
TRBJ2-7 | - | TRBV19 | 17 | TGTGCCAGTAGTATAATGGCTTGGTCTAGCGAGAAGAACGAGCAGTACTTC | CASSIMAWSSEKNEQYF